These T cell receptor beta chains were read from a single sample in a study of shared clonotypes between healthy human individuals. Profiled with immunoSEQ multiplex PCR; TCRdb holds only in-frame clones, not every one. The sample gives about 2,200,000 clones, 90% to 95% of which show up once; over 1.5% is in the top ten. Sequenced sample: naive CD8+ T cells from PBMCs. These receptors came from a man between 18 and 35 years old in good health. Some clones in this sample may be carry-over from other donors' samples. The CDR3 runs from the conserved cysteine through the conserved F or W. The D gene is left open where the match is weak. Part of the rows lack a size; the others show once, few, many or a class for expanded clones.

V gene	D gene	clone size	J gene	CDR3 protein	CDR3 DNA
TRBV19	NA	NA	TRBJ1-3	CASSIGTDSGNTIYF	TGTGCCAGTAGTATAGGCACCGACTCTGGAAACACCATATATTTT
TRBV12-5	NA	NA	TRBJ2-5	CASGLVERVLEETQYF	TGTGCTAGTGGTTTGGTTGAAAGGGTGCTGGAAGAGACCCAGTACTTC
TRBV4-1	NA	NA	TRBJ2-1	CASSQAMPVYYNEQFF	TGCGCCAGCAGCCAAGCGATGCCTGTCTACTACAATGAGCAGTTCTTC
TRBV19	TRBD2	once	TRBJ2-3	CASSRTSGNTDTQYF	TGTGCCAGTAGCCGGACTAGCGGGAATACAGATACGCAGTATTTT
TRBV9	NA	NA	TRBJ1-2	CASSEDPGVDYGYTF	TGTGCCAGCAGCGAAGACCCAGGGGTTGACTATGGCTACACCTTC
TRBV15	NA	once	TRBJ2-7	CATSSPQGLASLYEQYF	TGTGCCACCAGCAGCCCCCAAGGTCTAGCGTCTCTCTACGAGCAGTACTTC
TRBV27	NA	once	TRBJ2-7	CASSFWQSPREQYF	TGTGCCAGCAGTTTCTGGCAGTCCCCACGCGAGCAGTACTTC
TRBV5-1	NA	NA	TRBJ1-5	CASSLAGGESNQPQHF	TGCGCCAGCAGCTTGGCCGGGGGGGAAAGCAATCAGCCCCAGCATTTT
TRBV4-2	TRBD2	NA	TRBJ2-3	CANSPRLAGGRDTQYF	TGTGCCAACAGCCCCAGACTAGCGGGAGGCAGGGATACGCAGTATTTT
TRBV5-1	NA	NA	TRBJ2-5	CASSPRQTSSETQYF	TGCGCCAGCAGCCCTCGACAAACTTCTTCAGAGACCCAGTACTTC
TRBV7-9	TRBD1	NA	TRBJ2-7	CASSLGERGLGF	TGTGCCAGCAGCTTAGGAGAGAGGGGGCTCGGATTC
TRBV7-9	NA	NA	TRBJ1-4	CASSLTLLGAVNEKLFF	TGTGCCAGCAGCTTGACCCTCCTCGGGGCTGTTAATGAAAAACTGTTTTTT
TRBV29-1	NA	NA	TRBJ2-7	CSVEVAYEQYF	TGCAGCGTTGAGGTTGCCTACGAGCAGTACTTC
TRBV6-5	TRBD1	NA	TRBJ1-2	CASSYGPGTGLGGYTF	TGTGCCAGCAGTTACGGTCCCGGGACAGGGTTAGGTGGCTACACCTTC
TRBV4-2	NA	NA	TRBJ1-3	CASSQSGFQDTIYF	TGTGCCAGCAGCCAATCCGGGTTCCAGGACACCATATATTTT
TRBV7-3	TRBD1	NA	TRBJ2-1	CASSNRDRAYNEQFF	TGTGCCAGCAGCAACCGGGACAGGGCCTACAATGAGCAGTTCTTC
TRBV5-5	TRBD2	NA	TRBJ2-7	CASSLVGTSGRF	TGTGCCAGCAGCTTGGTGGGGACTAGCGGGAGGTTC
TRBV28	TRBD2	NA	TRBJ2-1	CASITWASGYNEQFF	TGTGCCAGCATCACGTGGGCTAGCGGGTATAATGAGCAGTTCTTC
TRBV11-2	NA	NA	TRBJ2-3	CASSLGGLKMTDTQYF	TGTGCCAGCAGCTTAGGGGGACTTAAGATGACGGATACGCAGTATTTT
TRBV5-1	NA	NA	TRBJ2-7	CASSLAPRTYEQYF	TGCGCCAGCAGCTTGGCCCCGCGAACCTACGAGCAGTACTTC
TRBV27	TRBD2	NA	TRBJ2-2	CASSPIGTSGLTGELFF	TGTGCCAGCAGCCCAATCGGGACTAGCGGGTTGACCGGGGAGCTGTTTTTT
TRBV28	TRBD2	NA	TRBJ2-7	CASKPLAGEKYF	TGTGCCAGCAAGCCCCTAGCGGGTGAGAAGTACTTC